A single T cell receptor (beta chain) is shown here with its context. This specimen belongs to a study of Graves' ophthalmopathy and Graves' hyperthyroidism. RNA transcripts were the source from which TCR beta CDR3 regions were amplified. HTBI primers primed a first-round RT-PCR, and a second-round multiplex PCR followed. From the multiplex PCR reads, TCRdb called clonotypes with MiXCR, one entry per CDR3 protein. Among over a million distinct CDR3 sequences listed, about two fifths were seen once. After removal of 0 bases from V and 3 bases from J, the junction contained 5 bases not matched to a gene. This CDR3 region has 16 residues. Germline CDR1 and CDR2: KGHDR and SFDVKD.

The receptor's source is an adult man with Graves' hyperthyroidism. The V and J genes are TRBV24-1 and TRBJ2-7, with 9 bases matching TRBD1. The sequenced material came from peripheral blood or thyroid tissue (not recorded which). CDR3 sequence: CATSDLRDRDYYEQYF. The CDR3 nucleotides read TGTGCCACCAGTGATTTGAGGGACAGGGACTACTACGAGCAGTACTTC.